The TCR beta chain described here comes from a study of shared clonotypes between healthy human individuals. The table came from immunoSEQ multiplex PCR; TCRdb's copy has only in-frame clones and leaves some out. The sample consists of millions of clones, 93% of them appearing once. Naive-designated CD8 cells lacked CD45RO, were positively enriched for CCR7, and omitted terminally differentiated effector memory CD45RA+ cells. General observations from the study: Clonotype sharing among donors was thought likely to change with sequencing depth.

A note on this clone: Its antigen is undetermined.

Sequenced: naive CD8+ T cells from PBMCs. The sequence was obtained from a man younger than 35 in good health. Some clones in this sample may be carry-over from other donors' samples.

CDR3 DNA sequence: TGTGCCAGCAGTCCAGGGACTACTAACCAAGAGACCCAGTACTTC. Its protein is CASSPGTTNQETQYF. V is TRBV27 and J is TRBJ2-5; 7 bases are shared with TRBD2. CDR3 size: 15 residues. CDR1 MNHEY and CDR2 SMNVEV come from the germline V gene (reference sequence). V shed 5 bases, J shed 0 bases, and the junction held 6 bases outside the gene matches.